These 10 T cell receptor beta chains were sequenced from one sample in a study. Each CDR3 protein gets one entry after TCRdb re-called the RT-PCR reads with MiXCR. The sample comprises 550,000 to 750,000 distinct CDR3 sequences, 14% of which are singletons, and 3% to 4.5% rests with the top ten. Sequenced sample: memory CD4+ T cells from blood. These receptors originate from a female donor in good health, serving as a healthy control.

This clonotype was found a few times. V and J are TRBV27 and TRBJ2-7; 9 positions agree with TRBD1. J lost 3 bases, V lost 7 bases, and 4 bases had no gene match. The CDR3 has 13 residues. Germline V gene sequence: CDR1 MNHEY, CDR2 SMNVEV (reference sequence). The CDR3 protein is CASKGQGFYEQYF. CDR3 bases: TGTGCCAGCAAGGGACAGGGTTTCTACGAGCAGTACTTC.

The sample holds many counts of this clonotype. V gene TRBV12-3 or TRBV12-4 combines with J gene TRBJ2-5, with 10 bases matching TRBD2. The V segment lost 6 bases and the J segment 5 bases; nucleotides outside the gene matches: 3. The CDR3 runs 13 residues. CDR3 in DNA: TGTGCCAGCAGATTTAGCGGGGGGGAGACCCAGTACTTC. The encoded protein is CASRFSGGETQYF.

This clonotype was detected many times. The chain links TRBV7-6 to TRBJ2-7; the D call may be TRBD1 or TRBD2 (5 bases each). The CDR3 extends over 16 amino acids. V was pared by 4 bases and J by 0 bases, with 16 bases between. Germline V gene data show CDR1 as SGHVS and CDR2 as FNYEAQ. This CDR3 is CASSSRDRWGSYEQYF. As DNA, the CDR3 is TGTGCCAGCAGCTCCCGGGACCGTTGGGGCTCCTACGAGCAGTACTTC.

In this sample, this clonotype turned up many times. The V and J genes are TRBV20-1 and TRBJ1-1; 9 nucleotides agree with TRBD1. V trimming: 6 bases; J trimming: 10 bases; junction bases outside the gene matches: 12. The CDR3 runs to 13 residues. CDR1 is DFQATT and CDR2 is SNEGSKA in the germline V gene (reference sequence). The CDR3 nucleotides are TGCAGTGCCGATGGGACAGGGAAACTTCTAGCTTTCTTT. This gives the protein CSADGTGKLLAFF.

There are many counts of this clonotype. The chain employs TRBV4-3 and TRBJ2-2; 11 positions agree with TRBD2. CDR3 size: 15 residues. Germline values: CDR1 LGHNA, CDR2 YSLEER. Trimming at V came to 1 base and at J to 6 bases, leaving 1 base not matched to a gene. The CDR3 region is CASSQVSGRAGELFF. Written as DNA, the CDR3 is TGCGCCAGCAGCCAAGTTAGCGGGAGGGCCGGGGAGCTGTTTTTT.

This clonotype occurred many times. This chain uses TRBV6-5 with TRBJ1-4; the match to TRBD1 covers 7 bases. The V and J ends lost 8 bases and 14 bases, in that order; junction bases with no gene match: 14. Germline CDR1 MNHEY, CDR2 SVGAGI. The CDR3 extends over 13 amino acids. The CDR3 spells CASGEQGLGGLFF. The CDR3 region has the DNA TGTGCCAGCGGTGAACAGGGGCTGGGGGGTCTGTTTTTT.

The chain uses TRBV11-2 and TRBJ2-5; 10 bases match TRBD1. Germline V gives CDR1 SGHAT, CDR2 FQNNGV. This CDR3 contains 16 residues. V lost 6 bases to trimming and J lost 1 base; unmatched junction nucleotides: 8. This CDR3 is CASRPGTGVSQETQYF. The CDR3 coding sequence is TGTGCCAGCAGGCCCGGGACAGGGGTGTCCCAAGAGACCCAGTACTTC. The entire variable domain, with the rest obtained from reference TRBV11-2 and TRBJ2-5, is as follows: EAGVAQSPRYKIIEKRQSVAFWCNPISGHATLYWYQQILGQGPKLLIQFQNNGVVDDSQLPKDRFSAERLKGVDSTLKIQPAKLEDSAVYLCASRPGTGVSQETQYFGPGTRLLVL.

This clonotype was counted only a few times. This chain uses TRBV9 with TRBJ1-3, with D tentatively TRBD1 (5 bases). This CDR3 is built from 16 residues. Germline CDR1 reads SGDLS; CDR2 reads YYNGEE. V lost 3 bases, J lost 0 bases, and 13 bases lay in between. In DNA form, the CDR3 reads TGTGCCAGCAGCGGGCGGGACTCCAACTCTGGAAACACCATATATTTT. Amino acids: CASSGRDSNSGNTIYF.

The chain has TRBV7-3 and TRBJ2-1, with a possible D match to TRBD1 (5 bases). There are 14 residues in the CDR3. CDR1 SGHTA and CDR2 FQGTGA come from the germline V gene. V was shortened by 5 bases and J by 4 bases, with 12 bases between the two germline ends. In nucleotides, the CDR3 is TGTGCCAGCAGCCCAGGGAAGGAATACAATGAGCAGTTCTTC. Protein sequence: CASSPGKEYNEQFF.

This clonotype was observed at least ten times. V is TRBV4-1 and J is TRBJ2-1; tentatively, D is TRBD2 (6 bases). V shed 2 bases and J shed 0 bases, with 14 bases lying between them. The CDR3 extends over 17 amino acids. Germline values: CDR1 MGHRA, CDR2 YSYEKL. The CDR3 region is CASSQPWGLVSYNEQFF. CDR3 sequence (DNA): TGCGCCAGCAGCCAACCATGGGGACTGGTCTCCTACAATGAGCAGTTCTTC.